This TCR beta chain derives from a study of blood T cell repertoires in COVID-19 (dated by TCRdb to 2018 to 2021). Broadly, across the study: Collaborator samples came from the United States, Italy and Spain and covered acute and convalescent phases of COVID-19. The prospective study material was composed of cDNA or gDNA derived from T cells, B-cell-depleted T cells, or PBMCs. The dataset comprised deeply sampled blood TCRbeta repertoires from subjects exposed to, actively infected with, or recovered from COVID-19. A freely available public database, intended as a resource for researchers studying the immune response to SARS-CoV-2, is where the repertoires were released. Samples were obtained from the ongoing ImmuneRACE study (first 160 participants) and from some 1,200 subjects provided by 6 global collaborators. The sample metadata nearly always contained a de-identified subject ID, COVID-19 status, age in years and sex. Where available, HLA class I and class II types were taken from metadata supplied by the sample provider and were not determined by assay-based typing.

Points the paper makes about the study in general: How much clinical and demographic metadata was included differed by source and by participant, and the metadata was provided uncurated.

The germline V and J ends show losses of 6 bases and 3 bases respectively, and no gene match explains 7 bases of the junction. Looking up the germline V gene yields CDR1 SGHTA and CDR2 FQGNSA. Inclusive of the bounding cysteine and phenylalanine, the CDR3 is 15 residues long. The read is trimmed to its CDR3 DNA, 45 bases read in frame from base 1. Comment on this clone: Its antigen is currently not known. Within one base of it there is no much larger clone, and no base qualities were kept. The same CDR3 is also encoded by other DNA sequences in this sample.

The immunoSEQ Assay, a bias-controlled multiplex PCR, was used to amplify TCRbeta CDR3 regions from genomic DNA. Concerning the study's data processing: The number of nucleated cells in each sample was estimated by amplification of reference gene primers within the assay. To quantify the absolute abundance of each unique TCRbeta CDR3 rearrangement, sequence reads were collapsed and filtered. For each sample, productive Simpson clonality was calculated as the square root of Simpson's diversity index over productive rearrangements. TCRdb carries this immuneACCESS record with in-frame sequences only. Its versions omit some clonotypes, under half of them owing to an unresolved V gene in the studies checked, with the rest unexplained. That table gives V, J and clone size, and the DNA gave D and trimming. The sample table lists about 150,000 clones, 88% of them with a count of one. Jointly, the top ten make up 2.3% of the sample.

Each collaborating institution followed its own protocols to collect whole blood in K2EDTA tubes. For TCRbeta analysis, collaborators shipped samples as frozen whole blood, isolated PBMCs, or DNA extracted from either of those sample types. The sequenced material came from peripheral blood. This sequence uses TRBV7-2 and TRBJ2-1; 8 nucleotides in the junction match TRBD1. This clonotype was obtained from a human donor in a cohort sampled during active COVID-19. The CDR3 protein is CASSFGQGNYNEQFF. The bases read TGTGCCAGCAGTTTCGGACAGGGAAACTACAATGAGCAGTTCTTC.